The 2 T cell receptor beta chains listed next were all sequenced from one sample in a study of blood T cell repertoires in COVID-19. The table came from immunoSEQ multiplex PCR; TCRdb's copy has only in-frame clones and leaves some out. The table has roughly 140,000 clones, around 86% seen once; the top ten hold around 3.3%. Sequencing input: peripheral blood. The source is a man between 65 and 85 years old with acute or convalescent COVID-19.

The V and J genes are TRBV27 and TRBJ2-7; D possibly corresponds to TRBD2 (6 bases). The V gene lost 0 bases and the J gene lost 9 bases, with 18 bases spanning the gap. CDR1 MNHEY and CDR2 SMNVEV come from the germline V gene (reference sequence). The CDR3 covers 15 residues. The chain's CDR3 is CASSLSGLAPRGQYF. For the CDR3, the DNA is TGTGCCAGCAGTTTATCGGGGCTAGCGCCCCGGGGGCAGTACTTC.

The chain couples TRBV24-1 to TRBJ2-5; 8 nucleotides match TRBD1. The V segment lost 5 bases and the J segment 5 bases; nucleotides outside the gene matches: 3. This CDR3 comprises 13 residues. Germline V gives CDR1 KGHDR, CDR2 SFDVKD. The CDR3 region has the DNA TGTGCCACCAGTGTCTCAGGGGGCGAGACCCAGTACTTC. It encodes CATSVSGGETQYF.